This T cell receptor beta chain was sequenced for a study of cytomegalovirus exposure and HLA in healthy donors. General study results and limits: The study flagged roughly 150 TCR beta chains as cytomegalovirus-associated. Further analysis was carried out later, and it showed several of the most significant clusters appearing linked to common viral pathogens. HLA allele associations emerged for under 20,000 TCR beta sequences in a later analysis, at 0.05 false discovery rate. In an earlier analysis, in several hundred donors, most V segments appeared productive either ~87% or ~30% of the time.

Comments on this clone: The antigen remains unidentified.

The PCR made use of 60 Vbeta and 13 Jbeta primers. Data came from immunoSEQ multiplex PCR; TCRdb stores just in-frame clones and leaves some out. Of about 85,000 clones listed, around 64% are singletons. The trim removed 0 bases at V and 1 base at J, leaving 0 bases unmatched. The CDR3 has 14 residues. Germline values: CDR1 SGHRS, CDR2 YFSETQ. This receptor was identified in a young man in good health and CMV-seronegative. J is TRBJ2-5 and V is TRBV5-1; 7 bases agree with TRBD2. The source material was PBMCs. The CDR3 bases are TGCGCCAGCAGCTTGGGCGGGAGCCAAGAGACCCAGTACTTC. Protein: CASSLGGSQETQYF.